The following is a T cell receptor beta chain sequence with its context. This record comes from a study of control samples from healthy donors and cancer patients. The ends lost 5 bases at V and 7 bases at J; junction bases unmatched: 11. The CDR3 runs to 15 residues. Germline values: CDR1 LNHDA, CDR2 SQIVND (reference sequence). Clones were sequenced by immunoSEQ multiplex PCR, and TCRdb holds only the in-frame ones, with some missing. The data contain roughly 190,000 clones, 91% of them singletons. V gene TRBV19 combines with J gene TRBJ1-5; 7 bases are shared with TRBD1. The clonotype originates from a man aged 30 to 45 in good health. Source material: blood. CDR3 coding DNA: TGTGCCAGTAGTGCGACAGGGCTATTACGCCAGCCCCAGCATTTT. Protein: CASSATGLLRQPQHF.